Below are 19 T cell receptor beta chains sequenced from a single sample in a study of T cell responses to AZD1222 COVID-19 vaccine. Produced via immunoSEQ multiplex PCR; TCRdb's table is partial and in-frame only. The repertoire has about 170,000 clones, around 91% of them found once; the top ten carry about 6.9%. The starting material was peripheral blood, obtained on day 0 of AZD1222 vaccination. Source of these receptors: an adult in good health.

CDR3 bases: TGCGCCAGCAGCCCCAAACAGAGCTCCTACGAGCAGTACGTC. It specifies CASSPKQSSYEQYV. The genes are TRBV4-1 and TRBJ2-7; D ambiguous. Trimming stripped 4 bases from V and 0 bases from J, with 10 bases between. CDR1 is MGHRA, CDR2 YSYEKL, per germline. CDR3 size: 14 residues.

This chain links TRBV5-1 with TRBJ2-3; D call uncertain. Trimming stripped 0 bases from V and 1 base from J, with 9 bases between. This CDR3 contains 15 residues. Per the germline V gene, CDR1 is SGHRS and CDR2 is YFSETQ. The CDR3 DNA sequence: TGCGCCAGCAGCTTGGGTTGGAAGGGCACAGATACGCAGTATTTT. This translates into CASSLGWKGTDTQYF. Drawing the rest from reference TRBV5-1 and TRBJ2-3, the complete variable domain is KAGVTQTPRYLIKTRGQQVTLSCSPISGHRSVSWYQQTPGQGLQFLFEYFSETQRNKGNFPGRFSGRQFSNSRSEMNVSTLELGDSALYLCASSLGWKGTDTQYFGPGTRLTVL.

The CDR3 DNA reads TGTGCCAGCAGTTTCTTAGGGAAAGAGACCCAGTACTTC. Translating gives CASSFLGKETQYF. V gene TRBV12-3 or TRBV12-4 combines with J gene TRBJ2-5; D call uncertain. The V gene lost 3 bases and the J gene lost 3 bases, with 8 bases spanning the gap. The CDR3 length is 13 residues.

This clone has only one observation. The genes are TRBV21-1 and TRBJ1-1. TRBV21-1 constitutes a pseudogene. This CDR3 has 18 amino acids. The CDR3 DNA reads TGTGCCAGCAGCAAAGTGTACCTTTTCGGGTGGGAGAACACTGAAGCTTTCTTT. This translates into CASSKVYLFGWENTEAFF.

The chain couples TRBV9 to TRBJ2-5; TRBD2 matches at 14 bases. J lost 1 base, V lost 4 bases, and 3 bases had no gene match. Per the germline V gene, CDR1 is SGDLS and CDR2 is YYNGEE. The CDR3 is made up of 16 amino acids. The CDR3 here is CASSMGLAGAQETQYF. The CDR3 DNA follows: TGTGCCAGCAGCATGGGACTAGCGGGGGCCCAAGAGACCCAGTACTTC.

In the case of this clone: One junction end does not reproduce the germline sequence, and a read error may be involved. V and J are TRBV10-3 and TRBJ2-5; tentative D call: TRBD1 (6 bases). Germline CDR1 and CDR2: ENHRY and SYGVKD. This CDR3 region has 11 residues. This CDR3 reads CAVRGRETQYF. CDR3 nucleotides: TGTGCCGTCAGGGGCAGAGAGACCCAGTACTTC.

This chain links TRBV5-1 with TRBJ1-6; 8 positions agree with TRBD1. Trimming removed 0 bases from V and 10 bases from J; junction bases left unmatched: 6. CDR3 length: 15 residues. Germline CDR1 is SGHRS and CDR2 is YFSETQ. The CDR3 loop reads CASSLGATGDSPLHF. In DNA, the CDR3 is TGCGCCAGCAGCTTGGGGGCGACAGGGGACTCACCCCTCCACTTT. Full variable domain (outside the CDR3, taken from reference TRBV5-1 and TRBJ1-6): KAGVTQTPRYLIKTRGQQVTLSCSPISGHRSVSWYQQTPGQGLQFLFEYFSETQRNKGNFPGRFSGRQFSNSRSEMNVSTLELGDSALYLCASSLGATGDSPLHFGNGTRLTVT.

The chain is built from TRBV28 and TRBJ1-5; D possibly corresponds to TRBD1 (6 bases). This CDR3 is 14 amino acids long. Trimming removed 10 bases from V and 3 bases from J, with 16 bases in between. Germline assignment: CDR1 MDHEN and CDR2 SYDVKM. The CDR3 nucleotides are TGTGCCACCACCGGACAGAGATACAATCAGCCCCAGCATTTT. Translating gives CATTGQRYNQPQHF.

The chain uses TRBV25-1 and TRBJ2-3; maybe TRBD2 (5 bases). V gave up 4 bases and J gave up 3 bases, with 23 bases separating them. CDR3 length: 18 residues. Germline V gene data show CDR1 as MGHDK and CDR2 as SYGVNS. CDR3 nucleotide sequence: TGTGCCAGCAGTGCAAAATGGGCCCCGGGTTGGACTACAGATACGCAGTATTTT. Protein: CASSAKWAPGWTTDTQYF.

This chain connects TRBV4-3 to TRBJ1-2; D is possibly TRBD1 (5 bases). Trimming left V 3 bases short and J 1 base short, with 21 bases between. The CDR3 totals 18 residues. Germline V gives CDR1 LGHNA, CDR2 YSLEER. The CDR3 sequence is CASSQLVEGTAFNYGYTF. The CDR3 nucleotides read TGCGCCAGCAGCCAGCTAGTCGAGGGGACCGCCTTTAACTATGGCTACACCTTC.

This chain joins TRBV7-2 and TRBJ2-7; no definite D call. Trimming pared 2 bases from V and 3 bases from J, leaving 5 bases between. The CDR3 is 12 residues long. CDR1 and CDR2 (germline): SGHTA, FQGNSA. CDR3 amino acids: CASSLYSYEQYF. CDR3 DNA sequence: TGTGCCAGCAGCTTATACAGCTACGAGCAGTACTTC. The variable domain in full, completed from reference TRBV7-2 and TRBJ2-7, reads GAGVSQSPSNKVTEKGKDVELRCDPISGHTALYWYRQSLGQGLEFLIYFQGNSAPDKSGLPSDRFSAERTGGSVSTLTIQRTQQEDSAVYLCASSLYSYEQYFGPGTRLTVT.

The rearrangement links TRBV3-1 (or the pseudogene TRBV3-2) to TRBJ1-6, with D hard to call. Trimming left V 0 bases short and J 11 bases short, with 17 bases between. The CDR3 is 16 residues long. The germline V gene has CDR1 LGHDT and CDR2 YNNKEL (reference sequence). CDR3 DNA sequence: TGTGCCAGCAGCCAAGACCGTCAGGTTAAATATCCACCCCTCCACTTT. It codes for CASSQDRQVKYPPLHF.

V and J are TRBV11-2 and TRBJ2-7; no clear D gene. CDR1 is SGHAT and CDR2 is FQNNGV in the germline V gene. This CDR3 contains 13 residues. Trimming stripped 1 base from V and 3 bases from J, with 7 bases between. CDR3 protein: CASSLGQVYEQYV. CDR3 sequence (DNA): TGTGCCAGCAGCTTAGGGCAGGTCTACGAGCAGTACGTC.

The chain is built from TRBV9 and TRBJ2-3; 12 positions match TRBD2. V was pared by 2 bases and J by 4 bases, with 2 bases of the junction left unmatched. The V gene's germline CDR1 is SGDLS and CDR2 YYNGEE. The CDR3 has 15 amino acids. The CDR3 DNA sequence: TGTGCCAGCAGCGTGGCTAGCGGGGGGGCAGATACGCAGTATTTT. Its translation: CASSVASGGADTQYF.

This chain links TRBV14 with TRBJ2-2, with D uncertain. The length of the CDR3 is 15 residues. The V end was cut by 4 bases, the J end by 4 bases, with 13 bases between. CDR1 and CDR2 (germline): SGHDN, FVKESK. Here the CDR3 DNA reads TGTGCCAGCAGCCTTCACCTGGGTACCACCGGGGAGCTGTTTTTT. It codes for CASSLHLGTTGELFF.

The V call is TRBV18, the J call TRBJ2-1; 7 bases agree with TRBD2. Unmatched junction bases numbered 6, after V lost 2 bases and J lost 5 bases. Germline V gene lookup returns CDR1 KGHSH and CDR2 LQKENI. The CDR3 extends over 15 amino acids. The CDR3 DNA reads TGTGCCAGCTCACCAGGGGCCAGCGGGGACAATGAGCAGTTCTTC. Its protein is CASSPGASGDNEQFF.

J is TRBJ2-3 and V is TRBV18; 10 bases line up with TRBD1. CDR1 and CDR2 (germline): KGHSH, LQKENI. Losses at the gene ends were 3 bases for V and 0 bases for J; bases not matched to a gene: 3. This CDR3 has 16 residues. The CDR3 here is CASSPRTGGSTDTQYF. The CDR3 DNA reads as TGTGCCAGCTCACCTAGGACAGGGGGGAGCACAGATACGCAGTATTTT.

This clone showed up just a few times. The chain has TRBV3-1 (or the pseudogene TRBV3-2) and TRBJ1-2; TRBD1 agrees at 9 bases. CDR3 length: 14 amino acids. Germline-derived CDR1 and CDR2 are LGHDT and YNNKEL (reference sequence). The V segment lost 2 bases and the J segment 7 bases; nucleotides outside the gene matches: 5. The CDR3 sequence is CASSQQQGALGYTF. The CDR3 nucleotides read TGTGCCAGCAGCCAACAACAGGGGGCGCTTGGCTACACCTTC.

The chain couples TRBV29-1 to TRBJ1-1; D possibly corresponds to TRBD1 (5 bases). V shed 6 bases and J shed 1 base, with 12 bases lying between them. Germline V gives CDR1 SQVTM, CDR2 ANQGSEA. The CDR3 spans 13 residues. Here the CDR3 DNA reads TGCAGCGTGGGGGTGGACGGGAACACTGAAGCTTTCTTT. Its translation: CSVGVDGNTEAFF.